The 27 T cell receptor beta chains in this list originate from one sample, sequenced in a study of blood T cell repertoires in COVID-19. The protocol was immunoSEQ multiplex PCR, while the TCRdb copy is restricted to in-frame clones and leaves out a portion. The sample yields some 80,000 clones, roughly nine tenths seen once. The sample was peripheral blood. The source of these receptors is a woman aged 50 to 60 with active or convalescent COVID-19.

CDR3 coding DNA: TGTGCCAGCAGTTACGGGACTAGCGACACAGATACGCAGTATTTT. Its translation is CASSYGTSDTDTQYF. The rearrangement joins TRBV6-2 or TRBV6-3 to TRBJ2-3; TRBD2 matches at 10 bases. The V gene's germline CDR1 is MNHEY and CDR2 SVGEGT. After removal of 2 bases from V and 2 bases from J, the junction contained 1 base not matched to a gene. The CDR3 consists of 15 residues.

The rearrangement uses TRBV6-5 and TRBJ2-2; a weak D match, TRBD1 (6 bases). In germline, CDR1 is MNHEY, CDR2 SVGAGI. The germline V and J ends were trimmed by 8 bases and 4 bases, with 11 bases remaining between them. This CDR3 region has 13 residues. The chain's CDR3 is CASSRGGTGELFF. DNA for the CDR3: TGTGCCAGCTCAAGAGGGGGCACCGGGGAGCTGTTTTTT.

CDR3 protein: CAWRIGTPNTEAFF. The CDR3 DNA follows: TGTGCCTGGAGGATAGGGACACCGAACACTGAAGCTTTCTTT. This chain links TRBV30 with TRBJ1-1; possibly TRBD1 for D (6 bases). CDR3 length: 14 amino acids. V lost 3 bases and J lost 1, with 12 bases in between. In germline, CDR1 is GTSNPN, CDR2 SVGIG (reference sequence).

This clone appeared once. The chain has TRBV4-1 and TRBJ2-7; 11 positions match TRBD1. Germline V gene data show CDR1 as MGHRA and CDR2 as YSYEKL. This CDR3 contains 14 residues. The V gene end was trimmed by 3 bases and the J gene end by 5 bases; junction bases not matched to a gene: 3. The CDR3 sequence is CASSHRTGGDEQYF. CDR3 coding DNA: TGCGCCAGCAGCCATCGGACAGGGGGCGACGAGCAGTACTTC.

The rearrangement joins TRBV6-2 or TRBV6-3 to TRBJ2-7, with 11 bases matching TRBD2. This CDR3 comprises 18 residues. Unmatched junction bases numbered 11, after V lost 0 bases and J lost 4 bases. Germline V CDR1 and CDR2: MNHEY, SVGEGT. CDR3 loop: CASSYSEDGTSGYYEQYF. The CDR3 DNA sequence: TGTGCCAGCAGTTACTCGGAGGATGGGACTAGCGGATATTACGAGCAGTACTTC.

The chain uses TRBV11-2 and TRBJ1-2, with 9 bases that match TRBD1. The CDR3 covers 13 residues. CDR1 is SGHAT, CDR2 FQNNGV, per germline. V lost 5 bases to trimming and J lost 4 bases; unmatched junction nucleotides: 2. The DNA of the CDR3 is TGTGCCAGCAGCACAGGGGGCCCCTATGGCTACACCTTC. Translated, it gives CASSTGGPYGYTF.

J is TRBJ1-1 and V is TRBV7-9; 8 bases fit TRBD1. CDR1 SEHNR and CDR2 FQNEAQ come from the germline V gene (reference sequence). Trimming at V came to 5 bases and at J to 0 bases, leaving 5 bases not matched to a gene. The CDR3 is 15 residues long. The CDR3 region is CASSQTGGMNTEAFF. The DNA for the CDR3 is TGTGCCAGCAGCCAAACAGGGGGAATGAACACTGAAGCTTTCTTT.

The rearrangement uses TRBV5-1 and TRBJ2-5, with a weak D call TRBD2 (6 bases). Trimming took off 4 bases at V and 5 bases at J, with 15 bases between the two ends. Germline CDR1 SGHRS, CDR2 YFSETQ. The CDR3 totals 14 residues. The CDR3 reads CASSPGELGETQYF. The CDR3 coding sequence is TGCGCCAGCAGCCCGGGGGAACTCGGGGAGACCCAGTACTTC.

In DNA form, the CDR3 reads TGTGCCAGCAGCTCAGGGGGCACTGGTAACTATGGCTACACCTTC. Encoded protein: CASSSGGTGNYGYTF. The chain carries TRBV6-5 and TRBJ1-2; 8 nucleotides line up with TRBD1. The ends lost 6 bases at V and 1 base at J; junction bases unmatched: 7. This CDR3 spans 15 amino acids. Germline assignment: CDR1 MNHEY and CDR2 SVGAGI.

The sample holds a few counts of this clone. The rearrangement joins TRBV19 to TRBJ2-1, with 8 bases that match TRBD2. The J segment lost 7 bases and the V segment lost 5 bases, leaving 13 bases of the junction unmatched. Per germline, CDR1 LNHDA and CDR2 SQIVND (reference sequence). The CDR3 covers 16 residues. The CDR3 is CASSVGSGGRLNEQFF. CDR3 sequence (DNA): TGTGCCAGTAGTGTTGGGAGCGGGGGTCGCTTGAATGAGCAGTTCTTC.

The genes are TRBV9 and TRBJ2-1; 7 bases are shared with TRBD2. The J segment lost 0 bases and the V segment lost 4 bases, leaving 4 bases of the junction unmatched. Per the germline V gene, CDR1 is SGDLS and CDR2 is YYNGEE. This CDR3 contains 15 residues. CDR3 nucleotide sequence: TGTGCCAGCAGCTCACTAGCGAGCTCCTACAATGAGCAGTTCTTC. Translated, it gives CASSSLASSYNEQFF. Variable domain in full (rest from reference TRBV9 and TRBJ2-1): DSGVTQTPKHLITATGQRVTLRCSPRSGDLSVYWYQQSLDQGLQFLIQYYNGEERAKGNILERFSAQQFPDLHSELNLSSLELGDSALYFCASSSLASSYNEQFFGPGTRLTVL.

The chain couples TRBV7-9 to TRBJ1-1, with 9 bases identical to TRBD1. The CDR3 spans 14 residues. V dropped 6 bases and J dropped 4; count of bases not matched to a gene: 6. Germline assignment: CDR1 SEHNR and CDR2 FQNEAQ (reference sequence). The CDR3 nucleotides read TGTGCCAGCAGTCCCGGGACAGGGCGCACTGAAGCTTTCTTT. Its translation is CASSPGTGRTEAFF.

The chain uses TRBV7-9 and TRBJ2-1; D may be TRBD1 (5 bases). V was cut by 6 bases and J by 2 bases, with 11 bases left in between. The CDR3 has 14 residues. The germline CDR1 and CDR2 sequences are SEHNR and FQNEAQ (reference sequence). CDR3 DNA sequence: TGTGCCAGCAGTCAAGAGGACACCTACAATGAGCAGTTCTTC. Translating gives CASSQEDTYNEQFF.

This clone came up once. This chain links TRBV5-1 with TRBJ1-1; TRBD1 matches 7 bases. The ends lost 5 bases at V and 4 bases at J; junction bases unmatched: 11. Per the germline V gene, CDR1 is SGHRS and CDR2 is YFSETQ. The CDR3 is 15 residues long. Here the CDR3 DNA reads TGCGCCAGCAGAGAAGGGGGCCTCTTCTTCACTGAAGCTTTCTTT. It specifies CASREGGLFFTEAFF.

The J gene is TRBJ2-6, the V gene TRBV3-1 (or the pseudogene TRBV3-2); 9 bases are a match to TRBD1. J was trimmed by 0 bases and V by 3 bases; bases with no gene match: 9. Germline V lookup: CDR1 LGHDT, CDR2 YNNKEL (reference sequence). The CDR3 is 19 residues long. The CDR3 reads CASSHGGTGLLSGANVLTF. Written as DNA, the CDR3 is TGTGCCAGCAGCCACGGGGGGACAGGGCTCCTCTCTGGGGCCAACGTCCTGACTTTC.

The chain employs TRBV27 and TRBJ1-2; no clear D gene. There are 13 residues in the CDR3. Germline CDR1 and CDR2: MNHEY and SMNVEV (reference sequence). V gave up 0 bases and J gave up 2 bases, with 4 bases separating them. The CDR3 DNA reads as TGTGCCAGCAGTTTATCAACAAACTATGGCTACACCTTC. Translated, it gives CASSLSTNYGYTF.

This chain connects TRBV9 to TRBJ2-5; D is undetermined. The CDR3 runs 13 residues. Trimming stripped 3 bases from V and 5 bases from J, with 11 bases between. CDR1 is SGDLS, CDR2 YYNGEE, per germline. CDR3 in DNA: TGTGCCAGCAGCGCCCCCGCTAAGGAGACCCAGTACTTC. As protein: CASSAPAKETQYF.

The gene calls are TRBV20-1 and TRBJ2-5; D remains unclear. V lost 3 bases and J 3 bases, leaving 8 bases between the germline ends. The CDR3 has 12 residues. Germline CDR1 reads DFQATT; CDR2 reads SNEGSKA (reference sequence). The CDR3 here is CSASGQKETQYF. CDR3 sequence (DNA): TGCAGTGCTAGTGGTCAGAAAGAGACCCAGTACTTC.

In the case of this clone: The same CDR3 also results from other DNA sequences found in this sample. The rearrangement joins TRBV18 to TRBJ1-1; the match to TRBD1 covers 8 bases. Trimming cost V 2 bases and J 1 base; bases outside gene matches: 0. This CDR3 spans 14 amino acids. Per the germline V gene, CDR1 is KGHSH and CDR2 is LQKENI. CDR3 in DNA: TGTGCCAGCTCACCAGGGACAGGGAACACTGAAGCTTTCTTT. Its protein product is CASSPGTGNTEAFF.

J is TRBJ1-1 and V is TRBV7-9, with D possibly TRBD1 on 6 matching bases. CDR3 length: 15 residues. From germline, CDR1 is SEHNR and CDR2 FQNEAQ (reference sequence). Trimming took 1 base from V and 4 from J, leaving 13 bases between them. CDR3: CASSLDHRETTEAFF. For the CDR3, the DNA is TGTGCCAGCAGCTTAGATCACAGGGAGACCACTGAAGCTTTCTTT.

The CDR3 region is CASSRQGETQYF. CDR3 bases: TGTGCCAGCAGTCGACAGGGGGAGACCCAGTACTTC. The rearrangement uses TRBV6-5 and TRBJ2-5; TRBD1 agrees at 8 bases. CDR3 length equals 12 residues. Trimming took 5 bases from V and 5 from J; bases not matched to a gene: 1. Germline-derived CDR1 and CDR2 are MNHEY and SVGAGI.

CDR3 residues: CAAVGRQPNGYTF. As DNA, the CDR3 is TGTGCCGCCGTGGGGAGACAACCAAATGGCTACACCTTC. The J gene is TRBJ1-2, the V gene TRBV19, with D unresolved. Germline assignment: CDR1 LNHDA and CDR2 SQIVND (reference sequence). The CDR3 has 13 amino acids. Trimming cost V 11 bases and J 6 bases, with 19 bases left between them. Drawing the rest from reference TRBV19 and TRBJ1-2, the complete variable domain is DGGITQSPKYLFRKEGQNVTLSCEQNLNHDAMYWYRQDPGQGLRLIYYSQIVNDFQKGDIAEGYSVSREKKESFPLTVTSAQKNPTAFYLCAAVGRQPNGYTFGSGTRLTVV.

The V gene is TRBV29-1, the J gene TRBJ1-5; TRBD1 agrees at 8 bases. J lost 11 bases, V lost 1 base, and 7 bases had no gene match. CDR1 is SQVTM and CDR2 is ANQGSEA in the germline V gene. The CDR3 spans 13 residues. The CDR3 sequence: CSVEAGPGQAQHF. DNA for the CDR3: TGCAGCGTTGAAGCGGGGCCGGGACAGGCCCAGCATTTT.

CDR3 bases: TGTGCCAGCCAGGACAGGGAGATAATCTACGAGCAGTACTTC. Residues: CASQDREIIYEQYF. V is TRBV6-5 and J is TRBJ2-7, with 8 nucleotides matching TRBD1. V shed 8 bases, J shed 3 bases, and the junction held 9 bases outside the gene matches. The CDR3 contains 14 residues. In germline, CDR1 is MNHEY, CDR2 SVGAGI.

The chain uses TRBV2 and TRBJ2-5; 7 bases are shared with TRBD1. V shed 6 bases, J shed 1 base, and the junction held 2 bases outside the gene matches. The CDR3 totals 13 residues. CDR1 and CDR2 from the germline V gene are SNHLY and FYNNEI. The CDR3 coding sequence is TGTGCCAGCAGCAGGGGGATCCAAGAGACCCAGTACTTC. Its protein is CASSRGIQETQYF.

This rearrangement joins TRBV7-8 to TRBJ2-2; TRBD1 agrees at 10 bases. CDR3 length equals 16 residues. The V segment lost 5 bases and the J segment 4 bases; nucleotides outside the gene matches: 7. Looked up from germline, CDR1 is SGHVS and CDR2 is FQNEAQ. CDR3 sequence reads: CASSAAGTGVTGELFF. The CDR3 bases are TGTGCCAGCAGCGCAGCCGGGACAGGGGTCACCGGGGAGCTGTTTTTT.

The chain is built from TRBV7-2 and TRBJ2-3; no clear D. Germline CDR1 SGHTA, CDR2 FQGNSA. The CDR3 has 14 amino acids. V was trimmed by 5 bases and J by 0 bases, leaving 9 bases between them. The CDR3 DNA is TGTGCCAGCAGCGAACGGTGGAGCACAGATACGCAGTATTTT. Translating it yields CASSERWSTDTQYF.